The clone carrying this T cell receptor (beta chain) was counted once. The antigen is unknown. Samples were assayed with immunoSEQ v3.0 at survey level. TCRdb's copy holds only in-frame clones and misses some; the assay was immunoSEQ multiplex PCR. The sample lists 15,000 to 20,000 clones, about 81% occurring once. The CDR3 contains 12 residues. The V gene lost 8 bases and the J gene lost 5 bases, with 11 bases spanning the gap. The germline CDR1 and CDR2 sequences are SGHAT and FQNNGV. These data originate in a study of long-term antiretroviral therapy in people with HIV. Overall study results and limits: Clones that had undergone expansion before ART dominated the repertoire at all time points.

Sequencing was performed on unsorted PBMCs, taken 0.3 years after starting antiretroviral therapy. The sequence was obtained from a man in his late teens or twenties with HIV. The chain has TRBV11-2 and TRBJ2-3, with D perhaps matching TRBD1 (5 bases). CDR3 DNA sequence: TGTGCCAGCGCTTGGGGCGGAGATACGCAGTATTTT. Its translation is CASAWGGDTQYF.